The 23 T cell receptor beta chains below come from one sample, sequenced in a study of blood T cell repertoires in COVID-19. Sequenced by immunoSEQ multiplex PCR; TCRdb stores in-frame clones only, minus some. This sample yields about 160,000 clones, of which 70% to 90% are seen a single time; about a tenth belongs to the top ten. Material: peripheral blood. The receptor set was obtained from a human donor in a cohort sampled during active COVID-19.

In nucleotides, the CDR3 is TGTGCCAGCAGTTACCCATTGACAGGGGCCACCGGGGAGCTGTTTTTT. Amino acid sequence: CASSYPLTGATGELFF. The chain has TRBV6-6 and TRBJ2-2; 8 bases are shared with TRBD1. V shed 2 bases and J 4 bases; nucleotides not matched to a gene: 6. CDR1 is MNHNY, CDR2 SVGAGI, per germline (reference sequence). The CDR3 is made up of 16 amino acids.

The chain combines TRBV10-3 with TRBJ1-6, with D tentatively TRBD1 (5 bases). CDR3 length equals 13 residues. Looked up from germline, CDR1 is ENHRY and CDR2 is SYGVKD. The V end was cut by 7 bases, the J end by 6 bases, with 10 bases between. CDR3 coding DNA: TGTGCCATCAAGGAGCAGGGTAATTCACCCCTCCACTTT. Amino acids: CAIKEQGNSPLHF.

This clone has only one observation. CDR3 sequence reads: CASSFGSSYNEQFF. DNA of the CDR3: TGTGCCAGCAGTTTCGGGAGCTCCTACAATGAGCAGTTCTTC. J is TRBJ2-1 and V is TRBV27, with D maybe TRBD2 (6 bases). V lost 3 bases and J lost 0, with 6 bases in between. The germline gives CDR1 MNHEY, CDR2 SMNVEV (reference sequence). The CDR3 runs to 14 residues.

The V gene is TRBV29-1, the J gene TRBJ2-7, with D possibly matching TRBD2 (6 bases). Germline V gene sequence: CDR1 SQVTM, CDR2 ANQGSEA. This CDR3 contains 14 residues. V gave up 2 bases and J gave up 2 bases, with 13 bases separating them. The CDR3, as DNA: TGCAGCGTTGAACCCGGGGGACCCCCCTACGAGCAGTACTTC. This encodes CSVEPGGPPYEQYF.

This sequence joins TRBV25-1 and TRBJ1-2; D unclear. CDR3 length equals 13 residues. Germline CDR1 reads MGHDK; CDR2 reads SYGVNS. V shed 2 bases and J shed 4 bases, with 8 bases lying between them. CDR3 region: CASSEGLLYGYTF. CDR3 in DNA: TGTGCCAGCAGTGAAGGACTCCTCTATGGCTACACCTTC.

CDR3 amino acids: CASSFPGLAAYEQYF. The CDR3 region has the DNA TGTGCCAGCAGCTTTCCGGGACTAGCGGCTTACGAGCAGTACTTC. The chain is built from TRBV5-4 and TRBJ2-7, with TRBD2 identical over 11 bases. Looked up from germline, CDR1 is SGHNT and CDR2 is YYREEE (reference sequence). Germline trimming cut 2 bases from V and 4 bases from J; bases unmatched to any gene: 5. The CDR3 has 15 amino acids. Together with reference TRBV5-4 and TRBJ2-7, the CDR3 gives the full variable domain: ETGVTQSPTHLIKTRGQQVTLRCSSQSGHNTVSWYQQALGQGPQFIFQYYREEENGRGNFPPRFSGLQFPNYSSELNVNALELDDSALYLCASSFPGLAAYEQYFGPGTRLTVT.

This chain connects TRBV2 to TRBJ2-3; TRBD1 aligns across 10 bases. This CDR3 is 14 amino acids long. CDR1 is SNHLY and CDR2 is FYNNEI in the germline V gene. The trim removed 11 bases at V and 2 bases at J, leaving 7 bases unmatched. The CDR3 DNA sequence: TGTGCCGGAAGGACAGGGGGGAACACAGATACGCAGTATTTT. It yields the protein CAGRTGGNTDTQYF.

In its sample, this clone was seen a few times. The chain combines TRBV28 with TRBJ2-7; a possible D gene is TRBD2 (7 bases). The CDR3 is made up of 18 amino acids. Germline assignment: CDR1 MDHEN and CDR2 SYDVKM. V gave up 6 bases and J gave up 0 bases, with 24 bases separating them. CDR3 nucleotides: TGTGCCAGCAGCCCCATTTACAGGGTGGCTAGCGGCTCCTACGAGCAGTACTTC. Encoded protein: CASSPIYRVASGSYEQYF.

This clone was seen more than once but under ten times. V is TRBV28 and J is TRBJ2-7; 9 nucleotides align to TRBD2. Germline loops: CDR1 MDHEN, CDR2 SYDVKM. V was pared by 10 bases and J by 6 bases, with 16 bases of the junction left unmatched. This CDR3 is 15 amino acids long. The chain's CDR3 is CATKKGSSGAIEQYF. The CDR3 nucleotides are TGTGCCACCAAGAAAGGGTCTAGCGGGGCAATCGAGCAGTACTTC.

The chain combines TRBV27 with TRBJ2-2; D is unresolved. The CDR3 extends over 14 amino acids. Germline V CDR1 and CDR2: MNHEY, SMNVEV (reference sequence). The V and J ends lost 3 bases and 3 bases respectively, with 8 bases between them. Here the CDR3 reads CASSFNSYTGELFF. Here the CDR3 DNA reads TGTGCCAGCAGTTTCAACTCTTACACCGGGGAGCTGTTTTTT.

This sequence joins TRBV5-1 and TRBJ1-1; 9 bases are shared with TRBD1. Germline values: CDR1 SGHRS, CDR2 YFSETQ. The V segment lost 4 bases and the J segment 9 bases; nucleotides outside the gene matches: 7. This CDR3 comprises 13 residues. The CDR3 nucleotides read TGCGCCAGCAGCGCCGCACAGGGGGCGAAAGCTTTCTTT. Its protein is CASSAAQGAKAFF.

The V and J genes are TRBV3-1 (or the pseudogene TRBV3-2) and TRBJ1-5; D gene ambiguous. Germline V gene lookup returns CDR1 LGHDT and CDR2 YNNKEL (reference sequence). This CDR3 is 14 amino acids long. The V end was cut by 0 bases, the J end by 8 bases, with 11 bases between. The CDR3 spells CASSQDVGVEPQHF. The CDR3 DNA reads as TGTGCCAGCAGCCAAGATGTGGGCGTGGAGCCCCAGCATTTT.

This sequence joins TRBV10-3 and TRBJ1-5; 7 positions agree with TRBD1. There are 16 residues in the CDR3. Per the germline V gene, CDR1 is ENHRY and CDR2 is SYGVKD. Trimming took 2 bases from V and 0 from J; bases not matched to a gene: 4. CDR3 nucleotides: TGTGCCATCAGTGAGGCGGGACAGATTAGCAATCAGCCCCAGCATTTT. Translation: CAISEAGQISNQPQHF.

The J gene is TRBJ2-3, the V gene TRBV15, with TRBD1 matching over 9 bases. Germline lookup yields CDR1 LNHNV and CDR2 YYDKDF (reference sequence). V shed 3 bases, J shed 9 bases, and the junction held 10 bases outside the gene matches. The CDR3 contains 15 residues. CDR3 DNA: TGTGCCACCAGCAGGGAAAGGGGACAGGGCGGAACGCAGTATTTT. Residues: CATSRERGQGGTQYF.

This sequence joins TRBV10-1 and TRBJ2-3, with 10 bases aligning to TRBD2. V lost 4 bases, J lost 7 bases, and 11 bases stayed unmatched. CDR1 WNHNN and CDR2 SYGVQD come from the germline V gene (reference sequence). This CDR3 is 16 amino acids long. DNA of the CDR3: TGCGCCAGCAGTGCAACTATTCTAGCGGGGGTAAATACGCAGTATTTT. It specifies CASSATILAGVNTQYF.

The rearrangement joins TRBV9 to TRBJ1-2; TRBD1 might be the D (5 bases). Per germline, CDR1 SGDLS and CDR2 YYNGEE. V lost 0 bases, J lost 8 bases, and 14 bases lay in between. This CDR3 contains 14 residues. CDR3 amino acids: CASSVGAGSRGYTF. The CDR3 DNA reads TGTGCCAGCAGCGTAGGAGCAGGGTCGCGCGGCTACACCTTC.

The genes are TRBV9 and TRBJ2-3, with TRBD2 as a possible D gene (5 bases). Germline CDR1 reads SGDLS; CDR2 reads YYNGEE. This CDR3 has 15 residues. Trimming removed 2 bases from V and 2 bases from J, with 12 bases in between. CDR3 nucleotides: TGTGCCAGCAGCGTTGTGGGAGAACCCACAGATACGCAGTATTTT. Translating gives CASSVVGEPTDTQYF.

This chain joins TRBV7-3 and TRBJ2-2; 14 nucleotides align to TRBD2. With V trimmed by 0 bases and J by 6 bases, 12 bases remained unmatched. The CDR3 totals 20 residues. CDR1 SGHTA and CDR2 FQGTGA come from the germline V gene. As DNA, the CDR3 is TGTGCCAGCAGCTTAACCTCCGGGACTAGCGGGAGTCGGGTCGCCGGGGAGCTGTTTTTT. Amino acid sequence: CASSLTSGTSGSRVAGELFF. The variable domain in full, completed from reference TRBV7-3 and TRBJ2-2, reads GAGVSQTPSNKVTEKGKYVELRCDPISGHTALYWYRQSLGQGPEFLIYFQGTGAADDSGLPNDRFFAVRPEGSVSTLKIQRTERGDSAVYLCASSLTSGTSGSRVAGELFFGEGSRLTVL.

The rearrangement uses TRBV7-6 and TRBJ2-7, with a possible D match to TRBD1 (6 bases). The CDR3 covers 15 residues. The germline V gene encodes CDR1 SGHVS and CDR2 FNYEAQ. V lost 3 bases and J 3 bases, leaving 15 bases between the germline ends. The CDR3 DNA sequence: TGTGCCAGCAGCTTCGGGACACCGGTGCGCTACGAGCAGTACTTC. Amino acids: CASSFGTPVRYEQYF.

V and J are TRBV5-8 and TRBJ2-1, with D uncertain. CDR1 SGHTS and CDR2 YDEGEE come from the germline V gene. The CDR3 is made up of 11 amino acids. Trimming shortened V by 0 bases and J by 9 bases, and 4 bases separated the two germline ends. The CDR3 bases are TGTGCCAGCAGCTTGGTTCTTGAGCAGTTCTTC. Its translation is CASSLVLEQFF.

This clone has a handful of counts. The J gene is TRBJ2-7, the V gene TRBV30; 7 bases match TRBD1. V was clipped by 5 bases and J by 4 bases; unmatched bases: 8. This CDR3 region has 13 residues. Germline V gene data show CDR1 as GTSNPN and CDR2 as SVGIG (reference sequence). CDR3 loop: CAWGTGEKYEQYF. Here the CDR3 DNA reads TGTGCCTGGGGCACAGGGGAGAAGTACGAGCAGTACTTC. The full variable domain, rest sourced from reference TRBV30 and TRBJ2-7, is SQTIHQWPATLVQPVGSPLSLECTVEGTSNPNLYWYRQAAGRGLQLLFYSVGIGQISSEVPQNLSASRPQDRQFILSSKKLLLSDSGFYLCAWGTGEKYEQYFGPGTRLTVT.

V usage is TRBV4-3 and J usage is TRBJ2-7; perhaps TRBD1 as D (5 bases). Germline CDR1 reads LGHNA; CDR2 reads YSLEER. V was cut by 0 bases and J by 3 bases, with 9 bases left in between. The CDR3 runs 14 residues. In nucleotides, the CDR3 is TGCGCCAGCAGCCAAGAAAGACAGAACTACGAGCAGTACTTC. It specifies CASSQERQNYEQYF.

Comments on this clone: A read error may account for a junction end that differs from germline. The chain is built from TRBV7-7 and TRBJ2-5, with TRBD2 identical over 11 bases. The CDR3 is 15 amino acids. Per germline, CDR1 SSHAT and CDR2 FNYEAQ (reference sequence). CDR3 coding DNA: TGTGCTAGCAGCTTAGCGGGGGGGCGTGGGGAGACCCAGTACTTC. This translates into CASSLAGGRGETQYF. The full variable domain, in which reference TRBV7-7 and TRBJ2-5 provide the parts outside the CDR3, is GAGVSQSPRYKVTKRGQDVTLRCDPISSHATLYWYQQALGQGPEFLTYFNYEAQPDKSGLPSDRFSAERPEGSISTLTIQRTEQRDSAMYRCASSLAGGRGETQYFGPGTRLLVL.